The present T cell receptor beta chain was sequenced within a study of Graves' ophthalmopathy and Graves' hyperthyroidism. CDR3 regions of TCR beta were amplified from RNA transcripts. RT-PCR was first run with HTBI primers, then multiplex PCR in a second round. One entry per CDR3 protein, called by TCRdb with MiXCR from the multiplex PCR reads. Counted here are hundreds of thousands of distinct CDR3 sequences, 22% occurring once; the ten biggest clones make up 7.1%. The V end lost 0 bases, the J end lost 1 base, and 11 bases lay between the germline ends. This CDR3 has 16 residues. Per the germline V gene, CDR1 is MNHEY and CDR2 is SVGAGI.

The source of this sequence is a woman aged 18-30 years with stable Graves' hyperthyroidism. Some clones in this sample may be carry-over from other donors' samples. Sequencing input: peripheral blood. The V gene is TRBV6-5, the J gene TRBJ2-3; D gene uncertain. CDR3 loop: CASSYSRLGRTDTQYF. In DNA form, the CDR3 reads TGTGCCAGCAGTTACTCCCGACTCGGACGCACAGATACGCAGTATTTT.